This entry describes one T cell receptor (beta chain). Its antigen is still unknown. This record comes from a study of cytomegalovirus exposure and HLA in healthy donors. The ends lost 9 bases at V and 8 bases at J; junction bases unmatched: 9. CDR3 length: 13 amino acids. Germline assignment: CDR1 MNHNS and CDR2 SASEGT. Study results and caveats: Earlier results showed most TCR beta V segments being productive about 90% or about 30% of the time.

This PCR relied on a set of 60 Vbeta primers and 13 Jbeta primers. Data came from immunoSEQ multiplex PCR; TCRdb stores just in-frame clones and leaves some out. This table holds 200,000 to 250,000 clones, approximately 80% found once. Sequencing input: PBMCs. The rearrangement uses TRBV6-1 and TRBJ2-1, with TRBD2 matching 8 bases. The sequence was collected from a woman in her forties in good health and CMV-seronegative. The CDR3 nucleotides read TGTGCCAGTAAGCGGGGGCGCGTTGATGAGCAGTTCTTC. Translation gives CASKRGRVDEQFF.